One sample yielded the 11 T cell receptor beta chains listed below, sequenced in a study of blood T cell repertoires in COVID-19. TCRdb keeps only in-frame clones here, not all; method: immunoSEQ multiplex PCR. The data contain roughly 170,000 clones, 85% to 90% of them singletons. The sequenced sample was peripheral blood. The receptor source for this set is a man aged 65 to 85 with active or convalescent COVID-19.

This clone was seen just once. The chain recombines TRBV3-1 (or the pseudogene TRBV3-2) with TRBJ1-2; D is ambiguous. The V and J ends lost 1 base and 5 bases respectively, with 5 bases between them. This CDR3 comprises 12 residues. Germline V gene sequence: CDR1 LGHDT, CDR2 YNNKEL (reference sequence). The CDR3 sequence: CASSQAQYGYTF. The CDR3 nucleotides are TGTGCCAGCAGCCAAGCACAGTATGGCTACACCTTC.

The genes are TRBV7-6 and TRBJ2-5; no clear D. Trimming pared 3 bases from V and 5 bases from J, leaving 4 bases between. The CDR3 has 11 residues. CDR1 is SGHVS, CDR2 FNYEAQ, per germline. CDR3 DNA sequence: TGTGCCAGCAGCTTCAGGGAGACCCAGTACTTC. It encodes CASSFRETQYF.

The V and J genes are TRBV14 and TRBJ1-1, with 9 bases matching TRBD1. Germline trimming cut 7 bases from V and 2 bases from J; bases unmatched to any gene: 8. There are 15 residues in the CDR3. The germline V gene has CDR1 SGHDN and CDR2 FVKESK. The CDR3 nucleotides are TGTGCCAGCATCCGTACAGGGGGCACAAACACTGAAGCTTTCTTT. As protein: CASIRTGGTNTEAFF.

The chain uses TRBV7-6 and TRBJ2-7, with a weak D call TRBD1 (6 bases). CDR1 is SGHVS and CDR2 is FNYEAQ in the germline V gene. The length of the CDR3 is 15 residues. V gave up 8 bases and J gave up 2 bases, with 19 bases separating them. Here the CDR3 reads CASSNGYRVPYEQYF. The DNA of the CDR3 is TGTGCCAGCTCAAATGGGTACAGGGTCCCCTACGAGCAGTACTTC.

The CDR3 is CASSLREDEQYF. DNA of the CDR3: TGTGCCAGCAGCTTGAGAGAAGACGAGCAGTACTTC. The gene calls are TRBV11-3 and TRBJ2-7; D call uncertain. V lost 3 bases, J lost 5 bases, and 8 bases lay in between. The V gene's germline CDR1 is SGHNT and CDR2 YENEEA. CDR3 length: 12 residues.

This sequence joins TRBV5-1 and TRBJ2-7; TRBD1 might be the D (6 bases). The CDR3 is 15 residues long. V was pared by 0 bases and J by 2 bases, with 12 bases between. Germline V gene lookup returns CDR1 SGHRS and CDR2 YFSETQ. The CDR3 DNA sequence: TGCGCCAGCAGCTTGGAAGGGGGAATCACCTACGAGCAGTACTTC. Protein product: CASSLEGGITYEQYF.

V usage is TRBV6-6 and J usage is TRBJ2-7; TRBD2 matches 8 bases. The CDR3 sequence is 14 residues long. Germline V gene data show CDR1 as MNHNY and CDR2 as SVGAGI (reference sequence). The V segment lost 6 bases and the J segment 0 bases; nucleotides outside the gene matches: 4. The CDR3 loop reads CASRERGSSYEQYF. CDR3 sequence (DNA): TGTGCCAGCAGGGAGCGGGGGAGCTCCTACGAGCAGTACTTC.

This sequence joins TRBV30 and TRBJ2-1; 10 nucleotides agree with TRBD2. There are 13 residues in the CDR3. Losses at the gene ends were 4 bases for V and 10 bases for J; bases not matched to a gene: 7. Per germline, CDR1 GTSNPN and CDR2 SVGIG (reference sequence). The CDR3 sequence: CAWILAGAREQFF. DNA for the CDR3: TGTGCCTGGATCCTAGCGGGAGCACGGGAGCAGTTCTTC. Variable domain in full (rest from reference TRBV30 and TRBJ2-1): SQTIHQWPATLVQPVGSPLSLECTVEGTSNPNLYWYRQAAGRGLQLLFYSVGIGQISSEVPQNLSASRPQDRQFILSSKKLLLSDSGFYLCAWILAGAREQFFGPGTRLTVL.

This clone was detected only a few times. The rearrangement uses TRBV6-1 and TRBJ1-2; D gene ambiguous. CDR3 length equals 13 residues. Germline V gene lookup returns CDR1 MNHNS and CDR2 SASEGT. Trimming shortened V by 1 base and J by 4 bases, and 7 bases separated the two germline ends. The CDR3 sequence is CASSEDYPYGYTF. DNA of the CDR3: TGTGCCAGCAGTGAAGACTACCCCTATGGCTACACCTTC.

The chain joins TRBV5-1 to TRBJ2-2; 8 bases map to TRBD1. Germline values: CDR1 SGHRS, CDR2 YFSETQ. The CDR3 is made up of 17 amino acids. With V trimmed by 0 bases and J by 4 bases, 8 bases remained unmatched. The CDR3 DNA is TGCGCCAGCAGCTTGGCTCTTCAGGGGGCATTCACCGGGGAGCTGTTTTTT. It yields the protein CASSLALQGAFTGELFF. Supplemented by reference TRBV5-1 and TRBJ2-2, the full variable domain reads KAGVTQTPRYLIKTRGQQVTLSCSPISGHRSVSWYQQTPGQGLQFLFEYFSETQRNKGNFPGRFSGRQFSNSRSEMNVSTLELGDSALYLCASSLALQGAFTGELFFGEGSRLTVL.

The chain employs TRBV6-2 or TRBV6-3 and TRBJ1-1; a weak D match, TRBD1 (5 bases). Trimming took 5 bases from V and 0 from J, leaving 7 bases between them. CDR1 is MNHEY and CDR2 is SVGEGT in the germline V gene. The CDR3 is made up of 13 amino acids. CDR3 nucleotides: TGTGCCAGCAGTCGACAGATGAACACTGAAGCTTTCTTT. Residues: CASSRQMNTEAFF.